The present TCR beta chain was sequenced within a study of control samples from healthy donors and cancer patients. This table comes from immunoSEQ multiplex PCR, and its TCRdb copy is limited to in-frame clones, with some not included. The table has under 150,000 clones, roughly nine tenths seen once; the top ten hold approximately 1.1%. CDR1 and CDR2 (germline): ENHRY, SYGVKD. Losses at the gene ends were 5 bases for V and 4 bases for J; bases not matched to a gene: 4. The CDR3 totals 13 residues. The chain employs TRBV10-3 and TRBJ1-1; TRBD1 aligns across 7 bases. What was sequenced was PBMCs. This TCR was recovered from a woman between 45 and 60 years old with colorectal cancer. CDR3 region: CAISPAGGTEAFF. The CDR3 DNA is TGTGCCATCAGTCCCGCAGGGGGCACTGAAGCTTTCTTT.